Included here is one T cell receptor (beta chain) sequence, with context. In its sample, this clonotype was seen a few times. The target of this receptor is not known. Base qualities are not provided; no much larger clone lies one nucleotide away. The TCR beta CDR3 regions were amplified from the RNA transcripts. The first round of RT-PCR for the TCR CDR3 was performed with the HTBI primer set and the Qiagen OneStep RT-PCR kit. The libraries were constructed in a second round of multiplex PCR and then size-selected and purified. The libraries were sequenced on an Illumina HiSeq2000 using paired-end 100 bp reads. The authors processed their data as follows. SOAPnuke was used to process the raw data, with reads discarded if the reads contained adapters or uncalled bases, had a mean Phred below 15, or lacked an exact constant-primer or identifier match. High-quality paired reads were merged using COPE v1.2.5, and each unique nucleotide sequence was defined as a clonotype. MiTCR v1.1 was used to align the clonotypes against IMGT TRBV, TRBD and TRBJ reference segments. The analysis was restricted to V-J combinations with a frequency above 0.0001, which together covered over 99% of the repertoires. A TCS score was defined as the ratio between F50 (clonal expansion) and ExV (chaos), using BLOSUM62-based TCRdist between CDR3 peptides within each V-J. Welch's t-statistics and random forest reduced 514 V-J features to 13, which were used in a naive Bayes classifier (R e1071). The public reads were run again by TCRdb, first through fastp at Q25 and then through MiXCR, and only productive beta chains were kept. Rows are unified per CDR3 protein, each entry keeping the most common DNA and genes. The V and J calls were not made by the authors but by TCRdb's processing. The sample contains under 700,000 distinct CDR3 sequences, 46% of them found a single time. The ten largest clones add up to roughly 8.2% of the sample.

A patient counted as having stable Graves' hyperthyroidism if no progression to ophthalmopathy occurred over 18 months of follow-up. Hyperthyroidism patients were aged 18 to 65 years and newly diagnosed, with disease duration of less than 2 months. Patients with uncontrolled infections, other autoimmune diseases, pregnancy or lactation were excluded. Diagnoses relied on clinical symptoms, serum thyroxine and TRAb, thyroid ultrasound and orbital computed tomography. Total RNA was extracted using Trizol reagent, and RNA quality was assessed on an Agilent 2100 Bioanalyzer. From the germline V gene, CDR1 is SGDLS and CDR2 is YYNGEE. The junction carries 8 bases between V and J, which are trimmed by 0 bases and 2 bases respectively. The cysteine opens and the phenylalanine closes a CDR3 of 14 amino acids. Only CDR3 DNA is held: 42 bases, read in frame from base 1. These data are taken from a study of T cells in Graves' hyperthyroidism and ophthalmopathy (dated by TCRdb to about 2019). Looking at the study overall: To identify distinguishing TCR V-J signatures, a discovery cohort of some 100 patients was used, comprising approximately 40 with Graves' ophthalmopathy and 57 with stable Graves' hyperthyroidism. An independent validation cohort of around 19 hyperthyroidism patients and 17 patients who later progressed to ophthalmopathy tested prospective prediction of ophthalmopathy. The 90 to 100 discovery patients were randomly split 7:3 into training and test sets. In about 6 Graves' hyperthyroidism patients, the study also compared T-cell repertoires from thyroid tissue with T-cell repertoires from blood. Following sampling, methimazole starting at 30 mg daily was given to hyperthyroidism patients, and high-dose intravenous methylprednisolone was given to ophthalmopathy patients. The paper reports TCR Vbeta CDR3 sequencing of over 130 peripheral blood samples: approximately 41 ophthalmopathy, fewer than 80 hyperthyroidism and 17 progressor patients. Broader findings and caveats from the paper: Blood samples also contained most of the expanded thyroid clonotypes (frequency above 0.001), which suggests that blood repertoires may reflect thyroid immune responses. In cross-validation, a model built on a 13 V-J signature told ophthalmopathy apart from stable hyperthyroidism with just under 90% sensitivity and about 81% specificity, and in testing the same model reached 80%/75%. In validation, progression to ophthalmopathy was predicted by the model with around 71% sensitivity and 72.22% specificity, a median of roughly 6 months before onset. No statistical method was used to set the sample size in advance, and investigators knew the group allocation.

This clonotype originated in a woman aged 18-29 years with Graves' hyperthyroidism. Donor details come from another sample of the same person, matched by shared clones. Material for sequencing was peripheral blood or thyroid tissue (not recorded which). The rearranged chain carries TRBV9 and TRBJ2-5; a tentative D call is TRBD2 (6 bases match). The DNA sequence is TGTGCCAGCAGCGTAGCCAGCGGGCAAGAGACCCAGTACTTC. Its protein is CASSVASGQETQYF.